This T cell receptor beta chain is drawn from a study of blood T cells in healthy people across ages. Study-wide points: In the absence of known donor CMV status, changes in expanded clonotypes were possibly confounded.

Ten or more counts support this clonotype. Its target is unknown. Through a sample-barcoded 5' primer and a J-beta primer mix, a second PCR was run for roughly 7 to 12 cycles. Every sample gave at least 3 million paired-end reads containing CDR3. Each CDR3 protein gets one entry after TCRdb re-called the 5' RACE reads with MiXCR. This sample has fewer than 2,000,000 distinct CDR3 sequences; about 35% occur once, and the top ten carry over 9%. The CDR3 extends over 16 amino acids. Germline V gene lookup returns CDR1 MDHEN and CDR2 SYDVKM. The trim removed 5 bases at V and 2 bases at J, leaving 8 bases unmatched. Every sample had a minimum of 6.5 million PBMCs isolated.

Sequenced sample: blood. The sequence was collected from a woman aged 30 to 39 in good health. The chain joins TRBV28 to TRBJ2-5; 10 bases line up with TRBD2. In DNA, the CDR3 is TGTGCCAGCAGTCTCCTACTAGCGGGGTTACAAGAGACCCAGTACTTC. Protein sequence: CASSLLLAGLQETQYF.